This TCR beta chain was profiled in a study of technical replicates of blood from four donors. The count of this clone is one. The data were produced by immunoSEQ multiplex PCR, yet TCRdb's version contains in-frame clones alone and is incomplete. The sample contains more than 90,000 clones, 90% to 97% of which appear only once. The CDR3 contains 13 residues. The germline V gene encodes CDR1 SGHAT and CDR2 FQNNGV. Trimming cost V 6 bases and J 4 bases, with 12 bases left between them. This receptor was obtained from a human donor in good health. The gene calls are TRBV11-2 and TRBJ1-1, with D possibly being TRBD1 (6 bases). Sequenced: T cells isolated from PBMCs. The CDR3 spells CASRSLGGTEAFF. CDR3 nucleotides: TGTGCCAGCAGATCCCTAGGGGGCACTGAAGCTTTCTTT.